The 4 T cell receptor beta chains below come from one sample, sequenced in a study of identical twins. TCRdb reprocessed the 5' RACE reads with MiXCR, giving one entry per CDR3 protein. Found here are roughly 250,000 distinct CDR3 sequences, around an eighth of them singletons; the top ten hold 8.8%. Sequencing used memory (CD45RO+) T cells sorted from blood. The receptors derive from a woman aged 18-29 years in good health.

This clonotype was counted only a few times. This chain connects TRBV5-1 to TRBJ2-3; D not certain. The length of the CDR3 is 16 residues. CDR1 is SGHRS and CDR2 is YFSETQ in the germline V gene. The V end was cut by 1 base, the J end by 2 bases, with 14 bases between. CDR3 sequence: CASSLTALGATDTQYF. In nucleotides, the CDR3 is TGCGCCAGCAGCTTGACCGCATTAGGAGCCACAGATACGCAGTATTTT.

This rearrangement joins TRBV20-1 to TRBJ2-7; TRBD2 agrees at 10 bases. Trimming removed 0 bases from V and 4 bases from J; junction bases left unmatched: 15. This CDR3 comprises 18 residues. Germline CDR1 DFQATT, CDR2 SNEGSKA (reference sequence). This CDR3 reads CSARDVRTSGFSRYEQYF. The CDR3 DNA is TGCAGTGCTAGAGATGTGAGGACTAGCGGTTTTAGTCGATACGAGCAGTACTTC.

This clonotype was seen repeatedly, ten times or more. The chain carries TRBV29-1 and TRBJ2-1; D assignment may be TRBD1 or TRBD2 (5 bases each). Per the germline V gene, CDR1 is SQVTM and CDR2 is ANQGSEA. V lost 8 bases, J lost 1 base, and 12 bases lay in between. CDR3 length: 13 residues. CDR3 nucleotides: TGCAGCAGTGCATGGGGGTCCTACAATGAGCAGTTCTTC. Translated: CSSAWGSYNEQFF.

This chain uses TRBV6-2 or TRBV6-3 with TRBJ1-1; D not certain. This CDR3 has 11 residues. Trimming cost V 7 bases and J 6 bases, with 9 bases left between them. Germline V gives CDR1 MNHEY, CDR2 SVGEGT. The CDR3 nucleotides are TGTGCCAGCATGCGTGGGGCTGAAGCTTTCTTT. It yields the protein CASMRGAEAFF.